What follows are 22 T cell receptor beta chains derived from one specimen sequenced in a study of T cell responses to AZD1222 COVID-19 vaccine. The table came from immunoSEQ multiplex PCR; TCRdb's copy has only in-frame clones and leaves some out. The table lists approximately 190,000 clones, approximately 91% of them singletons. This specimen consisted of peripheral blood, obtained on day 0 of AZD1222 vaccination. The receptors were gathered from an adult in good health.

The rearrangement links TRBV7-9 to TRBJ2-3; TRBD1 agrees at 7 bases. Unmatched junction bases numbered 8, after V lost 4 bases and J lost 7 bases. The CDR3 totals 14 residues. Germline CDR1 is SEHNR and CDR2 is FQNEAQ (reference sequence). The CDR3 region has the DNA TGTGCCAGCAGCTCCCAACAGGGGCCGAATACGCAGTATTTT. Amino acid sequence: CASSSQQGPNTQYF.

V is TRBV6-5 and J is TRBJ1-1, with D unresolved. Looked up from germline, CDR1 is MNHEY and CDR2 is SVGAGI. V was cut by 0 bases and J by 4 bases, with 9 bases left in between. The CDR3 loop spans 14 amino acids. This CDR3 is CASSYSTPFTEAFF. In nucleotides, the CDR3 is TGTGCCAGCAGTTACTCGACCCCGTTCACTGAAGCTTTCTTT.

The CDR3 DNA is TGTGCCAGCAGTTACTCGATGGCCAGGAGGACGAGCAATCAGCCCCAGCATTTT. This codes for CASSYSMARRTSNQPQHF. The rearrangement links TRBV6-2 or TRBV6-3 to TRBJ1-5; D unclear. Germline V CDR1 and CDR2: MNHEY, SVGEGT. There are 18 residues in the CDR3. V was pared by 0 bases and J by 1 base, with 16 bases between.

Here the CDR3 DNA reads TGTGCCATCAGTGAGCAGGGCGGGAGGTACTACGAGCAGTACTTC. Protein sequence: CAISEQGGRYYEQYF. The rearrangement links TRBV10-3 to TRBJ2-7; 8 bases are a match to TRBD2. This CDR3 has 15 residues. Germline CDR1 is ENHRY and CDR2 is SYGVKD. V shed 2 bases and J 3 bases; nucleotides not matched to a gene: 6.

The rearrangement uses TRBV9 and TRBJ1-2, with TRBD1 identical over 7 bases. J was trimmed by 2 bases and V by 4 bases; bases with no gene match: 8. Germline V gene sequence: CDR1 SGDLS, CDR2 YYNGEE. The CDR3 extends over 15 amino acids. The CDR3 sequence: CASSPRDSTNYGYTF. The CDR3 nucleotides are TGTGCCAGCAGCCCCAGGGACAGTACAAACTATGGCTACACCTTC.

The rearrangement links TRBV9 to TRBJ2-7; the match to TRBD2 covers 7 bases. With 0 bases clipped from V and 0 bases from J, the junction kept 6 bases outside the gene matches. Germline V gives CDR1 SGDLS, CDR2 YYNGEE. The CDR3 has 16 amino acids. CDR3 loop: CASSVGVGGVSYEQYF. The DNA for the CDR3 is TGTGCCAGCAGCGTAGGGGTGGGAGGGGTCTCCTACGAGCAGTACTTC.

This clone was detected only once. The chain employs TRBV4-2 and TRBJ2-1; TRBD2 matches at 8 bases. Looked up from germline, CDR1 is LGHNA and CDR2 is YNFKEQ. This CDR3 comprises 18 residues. V lost 0 bases, J lost 0 bases, and 7 bases stayed unmatched. CDR3 nucleotides: TGTGCCAGCAGCCAAGATAGAGTGGCGGGGGGCTCCTACAATGAGCAGTTCTTC. This codes for CASSQDRVAGGSYNEQFF.

The V gene is TRBV5-1, the J gene TRBJ1-4, with a weak D call TRBD1 (5 bases). This CDR3 contains 13 residues. V shed 4 bases and J shed 7 bases, with 11 bases lying between them. Germline CDR1 is SGHRS and CDR2 is YFSETQ. CDR3 bases: TGCGCCAGCAGCGGACTAGACAGTGAAAAACTGTTTTTT. Its protein is CASSGLDSEKLFF. Filled out from reference TRBV5-1 and TRBJ1-4, the complete variable domain reads KAGVTQTPRYLIKTRGQQVTLSCSPISGHRSVSWYQQTPGQGLQFLFEYFSETQRNKGNFPGRFSGRQFSNSRSEMNVSTLELGDSALYLCASSGLDSEKLFFGSGTQLSVL.

This clone showed up just a few times. This chain joins TRBV25-1 and TRBJ2-1; TRBD2 matches 7 bases. The CDR3 loop spans 15 amino acids. CDR1 MGHDK and CDR2 SYGVNS come from the germline V gene. Trimming removed 1 base from V and 5 bases from J; junction bases left unmatched: 5. In nucleotides, the CDR3 is TGTGCCAGCAGTGAATTGTTCCGGGGGGACAATGAGCAGTTCTTC. It specifies CASSELFRGDNEQFF.

This clone was detected once. The gene calls are TRBV4-3 and TRBJ1-3, with D possibly TRBD1 on 6 matching bases. The germline CDR1 and CDR2 sequences are LGHNA and YSLEER. The ends were cut back, 2 bases at V and 4 bases at J, with 15 bases in the middle. The CDR3 spans 16 residues. The CDR3 sequence is CASSQNPGGPGNTIYF. The CDR3 DNA reads TGCGCCAGCAGCCAAAACCCCGGGGGGCCAGGAAACACCATATATTTT.

V and J are TRBV5-1 and TRBJ2-3, with D uncertain. Trimming stripped 3 bases from V and 4 bases from J, with 9 bases between. This CDR3 is 13 amino acids long. The germline V gene has CDR1 SGHRS and CDR2 YFSETQ. The CDR3 region is CASSSQGADTQYF. CDR3 nucleotides: TGCGCCAGCAGCTCCCAAGGCGCAGATACGCAGTATTTT.

The V call is TRBV27, the J call TRBJ2-3; D uncertain. This CDR3 spans 16 amino acids. The germline V gene encodes CDR1 MNHEY and CDR2 SMNVEV (reference sequence). V lost 1 base and J lost 0, with 11 bases in between. The CDR3 loop is CASSLFPEPSTDTQYF. CDR3 coding DNA: TGTGCCAGCAGTTTATTTCCGGAGCCTAGCACAGATACGCAGTATTTT.

This chain links TRBV4-2 with TRBJ2-7, with D hard to call. V lost 1 base and J lost 2, with 9 bases in between. Germline loops: CDR1 LGHNA, CDR2 YNFKEQ. The CDR3 is made up of 14 amino acids. CDR3 nucleotides: TGTGCCAGCAGCCAAGTGGCCGGAGCCTACGAGCAGTACTTC. It yields the protein CASSQVAGAYEQYF.

The V and J genes are TRBV7-9 and TRBJ2-1; D gene ambiguous. Looked up from germline, CDR1 is SEHNR and CDR2 is FQNEAQ (reference sequence). Trimming pared 2 bases from V and 5 bases from J, leaving 7 bases between. This CDR3 region has 13 residues. The CDR3 nucleotides are TGTGCCAGCAGCTTATGGGGTAACAATGAGCAGTTCTTC. It translates to CASSLWGNNEQFF.

The rearrangement joins TRBV4-2 to TRBJ2-1; D is perhaps TRBD2 (6 bases). Germline loops: CDR1 LGHNA, CDR2 YNFKEQ. V was clipped by 0 bases and J by 4 bases, with 16 bases between them. The CDR3 runs to 17 residues. The CDR3 protein is CASSQDSGAGKYNEQFF. CDR3 in DNA: TGTGCCAGCAGCCAAGATTCTGGAGCGGGCAAGTACAATGAGCAGTTCTTC.

The chain recombines TRBV6-2 or TRBV6-3 with TRBJ2-5; D tentatively fits TRBD1 or TRBD2 (6 bases each). The V gene lost 2 bases and the J gene lost 5 bases, with 12 bases spanning the gap. The CDR3 runs to 14 residues. Germline-derived CDR1 and CDR2 are MNHEY and SVGEGT. The CDR3 loop is CASSYSGGRETQYF. In DNA form, the CDR3 reads TGTGCCAGCAGTTACAGTGGGGGGCGCGAGACCCAGTACTTC.

This clone has a single count. The chain employs TRBV28 and TRBJ1-5; 8 nucleotides align to TRBD1. V was clipped by 4 bases and J by 0 bases; unmatched bases: 14. CDR1 is MDHEN, CDR2 SYDVKM, per germline. The CDR3 sequence is 19 residues long. CDR3: CASSSLGQGLYRSNQPQHF. CDR3 nucleotides: TGTGCCAGCAGTTCCTTAGGACAGGGCCTATATCGTAGCAATCAGCCCCAGCATTTT.

The chain links TRBV18 to TRBJ2-1; 9 bases are shared with TRBD1. The germline V gene has CDR1 KGHSH and CDR2 LQKENI. With V trimmed by 6 bases and J by 0 bases, 3 bases remained unmatched. This CDR3 is built from 15 residues. CDR3 in amino acids: CASSEGQGSYNEQFF. As DNA, the CDR3 is TGTGCCAGCTCGGAGGGACAGGGCTCCTACAATGAGCAGTTCTTC.

This clone was detected once. This chain connects TRBV2 to TRBJ2-7; 8 bases align to TRBD1. There are 14 residues in the CDR3. V trimming: 3 bases; J trimming: 4 bases; junction bases outside the gene matches: 5. CDR1 is SNHLY and CDR2 is FYNNEI in the germline V gene. The DNA for the CDR3 is TGTGCCAGCAGTGATTCGGGACAGGCATACGAGCAGTACTTC. Translated, it gives CASSDSGQAYEQYF.

The V and J genes are TRBV28 and TRBJ1-2; D gene uncertain. Trimming took off 5 bases at V and 4 bases at J, with 17 bases between the two ends. The CDR3 totals 15 residues. Germline assignment: CDR1 MDHEN and CDR2 SYDVKM. CDR3 in DNA: TGTGCCAGCAGTCCCGGGGAGGGCTTGGGCTATGGCTACACCTTC. It encodes CASSPGEGLGYGYTF.

The gene calls are TRBV27 and TRBJ1-2, with D tentatively TRBD1 (5 bases). Germline-derived CDR1 and CDR2 are MNHEY and SMNVEV (reference sequence). This CDR3 region has 15 residues. The ends were cut back, 4 bases at V and 2 bases at J, with 14 bases in the middle. The CDR3 bases are TGTGCCAGCAGTTCCCCCGGGACGCCGAACTATGGCTACACCTTC. This translates into CASSSPGTPNYGYTF.

The sample holds a few counts of this clone. The chain combines TRBV28 with TRBJ1-1; no clear D. The germline V gene has CDR1 MDHEN and CDR2 SYDVKM. V shed 6 bases and J shed 3 bases, with 8 bases lying between them. The CDR3 is made up of 12 amino acids. Here the CDR3 DNA reads TGTGCCAGCAGCCTCATTTACACTGAAGCTTTCTTT. As protein: CASSLIYTEAFF.